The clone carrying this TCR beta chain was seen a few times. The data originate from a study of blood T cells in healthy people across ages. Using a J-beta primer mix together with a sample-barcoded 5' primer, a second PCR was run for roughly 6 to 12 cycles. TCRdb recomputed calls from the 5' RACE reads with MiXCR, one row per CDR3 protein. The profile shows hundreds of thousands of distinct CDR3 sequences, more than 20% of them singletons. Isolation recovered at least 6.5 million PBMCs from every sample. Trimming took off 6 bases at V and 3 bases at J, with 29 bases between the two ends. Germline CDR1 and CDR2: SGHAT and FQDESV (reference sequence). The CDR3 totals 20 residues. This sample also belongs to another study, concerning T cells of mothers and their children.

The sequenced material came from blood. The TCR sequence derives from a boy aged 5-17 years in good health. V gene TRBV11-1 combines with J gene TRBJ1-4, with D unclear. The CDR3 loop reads CASRANIIEENRNPNEKLFF. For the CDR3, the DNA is TGTGCCAGCAGGGCTAATATAATCGAGGAGAACCGAAATCCTAATGAAAAACTGTTTTTT.